One and the same sample provided the 5 T cell receptor beta chains below, sequenced in a study of memory CD4+ T cells and cytomegalovirus serostatus. The assay was immunoSEQ multiplex PCR, and TCRdb's table has in-frame clones only and misses some. The sample holds 30,000 to 40,000 clones, approximately 79% seen once. The sort gate was single viable CD3+CD4+CD8-CD45RO+ cells for memory CD4+ T cells. The sequenced sample consisted of memory CD4+ T cells from blood. The receptor set was obtained from an adult in good health and CMV-seropositive.

The genes are TRBV2 and TRBJ2-7; 11 nucleotides align to TRBD2. Per the germline V gene, CDR1 is SNHLY and CDR2 is FYNNEI. V gave up 6 bases and J gave up 2 bases; unmatched junction bases: 3. The CDR3 is 14 residues long. CDR3 DNA sequence: TGTGCCAGCAGCGGGGGACTAGCGGCCTACGAGCAGTACTTC. This translates into CASSGGLAAYEQYF.

In the case of this clone: This specimen includes other DNA sequences encoding the same CDR3. This chain uses TRBV18 with TRBJ1-3; D may be TRBD1 (5 bases). This CDR3 is 14 amino acids long. The ends were cut back, 3 bases at V and 0 bases at J, with 6 bases in the middle. Per the germline V gene, CDR1 is KGHSH and CDR2 is LQKENI. The CDR3 is CASSPGGSGNTIYF. The CDR3 nucleotides are TGTGCCAGCTCACCCGGGGGCTCTGGAAACACCATATATTTT.

V usage is TRBV11-2 and J usage is TRBJ2-3, with D perhaps assigned TRBD1 or TRBD2 (5 bases each). There are 15 residues in the CDR3. Germline V gene lookup returns CDR1 SGHAT and CDR2 FQNNGV. Trimming left V 0 bases short and J 4 bases short, with 11 bases between. The CDR3 sequence: CASSLDPGQADTQYF. For the CDR3, the DNA is TGTGCCAGCAGCTTAGATCCGGGGCAGGCAGATACGCAGTATTTT.

V and J are TRBV7-2 and TRBJ1-2; 8 bases are a match to TRBD1. The CDR3 is made up of 13 amino acids. Germline lookup yields CDR1 SGHTA and CDR2 FQGNSA. With 6 bases clipped from V and 4 bases from J, the junction kept 4 bases outside the gene matches. CDR3 region: CASSSRGPYGYTF. CDR3 nucleotide sequence: TGTGCCAGCAGTAGCAGGGGGCCCTATGGCTACACCTTC.

V usage is TRBV29-1 and J usage is TRBJ2-3; 9 nucleotides line up with TRBD1. Trimming at V came to 4 bases and at J to 2 bases, leaving 4 bases not matched to a gene. CDR1 is SQVTM, CDR2 ANQGSEA, per germline. The CDR3 loop spans 14 amino acids. CDR3 sequence reads: CSVGTGDITDTQYF. DNA for the CDR3: TGCAGCGTTGGGACAGGGGATATCACAGATACGCAGTATTTT.